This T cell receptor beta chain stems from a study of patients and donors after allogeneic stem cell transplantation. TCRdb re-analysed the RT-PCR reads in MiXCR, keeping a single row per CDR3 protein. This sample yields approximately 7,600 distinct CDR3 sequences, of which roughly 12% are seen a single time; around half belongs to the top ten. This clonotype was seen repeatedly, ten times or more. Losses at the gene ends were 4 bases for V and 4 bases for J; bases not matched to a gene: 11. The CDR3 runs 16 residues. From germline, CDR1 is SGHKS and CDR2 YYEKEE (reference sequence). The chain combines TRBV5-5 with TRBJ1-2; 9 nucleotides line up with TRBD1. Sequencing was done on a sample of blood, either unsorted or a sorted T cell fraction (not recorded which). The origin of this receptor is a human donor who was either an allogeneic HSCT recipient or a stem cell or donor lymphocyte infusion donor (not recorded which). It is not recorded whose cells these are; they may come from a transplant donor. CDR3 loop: CASSVIQGASVYGYTF. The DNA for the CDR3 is TGTGCCAGCAGCGTGATACAGGGGGCTAGCGTCTATGGCTACACCTTC.